These T cell receptor beta chains were read from a single sample in a study of shared clonotypes between healthy human individuals. Repertoires were generated with immunoSEQ multiplex PCR, while TCRdb's copy carries only in-frame clones and drops some. The data contain roughly 2.5 million clones, approximately 92% of them singletons. Sequencing was done on a sample of naive CD4+ T cells sorted from blood. Every receptor here comes from a young man in good health. The conserved cysteine and the conserved F or W are not part of the CDR3 here.

V gene: TRBV5-1; J gene: TRBJ1-1; CDR3 protein: ASSLFTGAVNTEAF
V gene: TRBV27; J gene: TRBJ2-7; CDR3 protein: ASSLLASYEQY
V gene: TRBV28; J gene: TRBJ2-5; CDR3 protein: ASRPGGPQETQY
V gene: TRBV30; J gene: TRBJ1-1; CDR3 protein: AWSPQGGAEAF
V gene: TRBV7-2; J gene: TRBJ1-2; CDR3 protein: ASSLVAGGAYGYT
V gene: TRBV9; J gene: TRBJ1-3; CDR3 protein: ASSGGAIY
V gene: TRBV2; J gene: TRBJ2-5; CDR3 protein: ASSRTGKETQY
V gene: TRBV6-6; J gene: TRBJ2-1; CDR3 protein: ASSYSPSQGANEQF
V gene: TRBV6-6; J gene: TRBJ1-3; CDR3 protein: ASSLPPRSSGNTIY
V gene: TRBV6-1; J gene: TRBJ2-7; CDR3 protein: ASSANRETGLSYEQY
V gene: TRBV28; J gene: TRBJ2-3; CDR3 protein: ASSLAGGRADTQY
V gene: TRBV5-1; J gene: TRBJ2-1; CDR3 protein: ASSLSDPEQF
V gene: TRBV27; J gene: TRBJ2-5; CDR3 protein: ASSIRLQETQY
V gene: TRBV30; J gene: TRBJ2-1; CDR3 protein: AWSDLDYGEQF
V gene: TRBV19; J gene: TRBJ1-2; CDR3 protein: ASSITTGNYGYT
V gene: TRBV30; J gene: TRBJ2-2; CDR3 protein: ACPRGYSGRGDGELF
V gene: TRBV2; J gene: TRBJ2-7; CDR3 protein: ASSGQGVNEQY
V gene: TRBV6-5; J gene: TRBJ1-5; CDR3 protein: ASSYSAASPQH
V gene: TRBV12-5; J gene: TRBJ2-1; CDR3 protein: ASGLVRASGSGSYNEQF
V gene: TRBV30; J gene: TRBJ2-7; CDR3 protein: AWKPYEQY
V gene: TRBV9; J gene: TRBJ2-3; CDR3 protein: ASSVVGGRTDTQY
V gene: TRBV19; J gene: TRBJ1-6; CDR3 protein: ASSTVGAWDNSPLH
V gene: TRBV18; J gene: TRBJ2-7; CDR3 protein: ASSGQGGYEQY
V gene: TRBV20-1; J gene: TRBJ2-3; CDR3 protein: SALKLNTQY
V gene: TRBV7-2; J gene: TRBJ1-4; CDR3 protein: ASSLRGRDSEKLF
V gene: TRBV9; J gene: TRBJ1-2; CDR3 protein: ASSVGLGENYGYT
V gene: TRBV11-2; J gene: TRBJ2-7; CDR3 protein: ASSQERTSLEQY
V gene: TRBV19; J gene: TRBJ1-1; CDR3 protein: ASSIDQDPGTRAF
V gene: TRBV6-1; J gene: TRBJ1-5; CDR3 protein: ASSVGGGAYQPQH
V gene: TRBV9; J gene: TRBJ1-2; CDR3 protein: ASSGGDRPYT
V gene: TRBV7-8; J gene: TRBJ1-4; CDR3 protein: ASQTGANEKLF
V gene: TRBV18; J gene: TRBJ1-5; CDR3 protein: ASSPRAVGNQPQH